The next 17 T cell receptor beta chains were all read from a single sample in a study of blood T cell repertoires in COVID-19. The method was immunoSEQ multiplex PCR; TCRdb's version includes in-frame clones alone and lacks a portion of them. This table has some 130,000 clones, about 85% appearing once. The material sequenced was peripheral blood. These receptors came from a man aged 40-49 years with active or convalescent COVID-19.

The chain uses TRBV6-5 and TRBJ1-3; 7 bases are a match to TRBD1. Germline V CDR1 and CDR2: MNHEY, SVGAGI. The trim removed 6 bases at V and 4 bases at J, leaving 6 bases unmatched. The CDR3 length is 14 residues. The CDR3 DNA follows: TGTGCCAGCAGGACAACAGGGGTCGGAAACACCATATATTTT. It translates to CASRTTGVGNTIYF.

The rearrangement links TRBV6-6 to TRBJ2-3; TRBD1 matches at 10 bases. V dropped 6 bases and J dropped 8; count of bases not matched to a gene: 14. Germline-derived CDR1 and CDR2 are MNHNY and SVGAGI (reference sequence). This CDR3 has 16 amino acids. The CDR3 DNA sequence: TGTGCCAGCAGGTCTACCGGGACAGGGGTAATCGGTACGCAGTATTTT. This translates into CASRSTGTGVIGTQYF.

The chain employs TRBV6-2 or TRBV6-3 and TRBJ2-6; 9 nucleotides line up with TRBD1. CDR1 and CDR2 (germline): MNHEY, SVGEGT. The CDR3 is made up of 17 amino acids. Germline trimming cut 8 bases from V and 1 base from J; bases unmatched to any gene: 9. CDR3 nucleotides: TGTGCCAGCCGCCAGGGACAGGGCTCATCTGGGGCCAACGTCCTGACTTTC. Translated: CASRQGQGSSGANVLTF.

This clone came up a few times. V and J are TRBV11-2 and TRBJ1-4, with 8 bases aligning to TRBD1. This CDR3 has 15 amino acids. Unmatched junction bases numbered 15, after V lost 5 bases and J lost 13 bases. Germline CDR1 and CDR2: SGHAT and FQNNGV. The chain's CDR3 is CASSLLIQGGSGLFF. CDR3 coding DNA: TGTGCCAGCAGCCTACTGATACAGGGGGGCAGCGGACTGTTTTTT.

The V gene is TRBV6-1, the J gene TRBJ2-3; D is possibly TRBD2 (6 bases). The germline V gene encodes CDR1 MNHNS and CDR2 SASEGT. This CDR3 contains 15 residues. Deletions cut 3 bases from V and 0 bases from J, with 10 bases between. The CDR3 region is CASSDRAGSTDTQYF. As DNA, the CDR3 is TGTGCCAGCAGTGATAGGGCGGGAAGCACAGATACGCAGTATTTT.

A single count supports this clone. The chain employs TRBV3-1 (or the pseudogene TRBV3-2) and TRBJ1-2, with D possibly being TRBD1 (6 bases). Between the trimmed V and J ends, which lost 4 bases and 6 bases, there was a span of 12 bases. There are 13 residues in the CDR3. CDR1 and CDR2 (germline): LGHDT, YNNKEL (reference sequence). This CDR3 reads CASSRKQGNGYTF. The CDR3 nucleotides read TGTGCCAGCAGCCGCAAACAGGGAAATGGCTACACCTTC.

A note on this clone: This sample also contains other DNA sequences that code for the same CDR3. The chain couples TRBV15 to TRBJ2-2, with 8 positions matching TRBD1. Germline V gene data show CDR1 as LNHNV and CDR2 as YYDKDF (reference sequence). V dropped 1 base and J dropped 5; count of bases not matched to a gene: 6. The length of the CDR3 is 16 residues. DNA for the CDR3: TGTGCCACCAGCAGAGGTACAGGGGGAAATACCGGGGAGCTGTTTTTT. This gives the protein CATSRGTGGNTGELFF.

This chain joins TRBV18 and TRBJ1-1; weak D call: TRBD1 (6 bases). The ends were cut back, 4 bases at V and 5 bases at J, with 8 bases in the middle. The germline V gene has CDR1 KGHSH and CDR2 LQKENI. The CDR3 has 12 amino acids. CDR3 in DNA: TGTGCCAGCTCACACAGGGATACTGAAGCTTTCTTT. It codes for CASSHRDTEAFF.

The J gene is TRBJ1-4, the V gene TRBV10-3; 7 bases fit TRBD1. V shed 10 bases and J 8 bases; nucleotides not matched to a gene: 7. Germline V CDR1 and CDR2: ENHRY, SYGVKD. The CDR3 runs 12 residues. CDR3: CATRQGHEKLFF. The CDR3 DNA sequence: TGTGCCACCCGACAGGGACACGAAAAACTGTTTTTT.

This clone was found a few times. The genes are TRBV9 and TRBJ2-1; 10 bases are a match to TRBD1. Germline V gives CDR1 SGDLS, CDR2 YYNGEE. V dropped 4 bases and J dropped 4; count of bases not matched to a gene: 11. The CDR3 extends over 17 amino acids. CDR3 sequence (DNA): TGTGCCAGCAGCCTCTCACCCGGGACAGGGGTTTACAATGAGCAGTTCTTC. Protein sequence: CASSLSPGTGVYNEQFF.

This chain's CDR3 is CASSFDRVGTGELFF. As DNA, the CDR3 is TGTGCCAGCAGTTTCGACAGGGTAGGGACCGGGGAGCTGTTTTTT. The chain carries TRBV6-2 or TRBV6-3 and TRBJ2-2; 7 nucleotides line up with TRBD1. V was clipped by 4 bases and J by 5 bases; unmatched bases: 7. The CDR3 is 15 residues long. Germline CDR1 is MNHEY and CDR2 is SVGEGT.

The CDR3 DNA reads as TGTGCCAGCAGCGTAGGAGGGGGAGCAGGTTCACCCCTCCACTTT. It encodes CASSVGGGAGSPLHF. The J gene is TRBJ1-6, the V gene TRBV9; D is possibly TRBD1 (6 bases). Trimming pared 0 bases from V and 9 bases from J, leaving 13 bases between. Germline-derived CDR1 and CDR2 are SGDLS and YYNGEE. The length of the CDR3 is 15 residues.

The CDR3 here is CASGAWNTEAFF. The CDR3 DNA follows: TGTGCCAGCGGGGCGTGGAACACTGAAGCTTTCTTT. V and J are TRBV6-6 and TRBJ1-1; the D gene is possibly TRBD1 (5 bases). Trimming left V 8 bases short and J 1 base short, with 8 bases between. This CDR3 region has 12 residues. The V gene's germline CDR1 is MNHNY and CDR2 SVGAGI (reference sequence).

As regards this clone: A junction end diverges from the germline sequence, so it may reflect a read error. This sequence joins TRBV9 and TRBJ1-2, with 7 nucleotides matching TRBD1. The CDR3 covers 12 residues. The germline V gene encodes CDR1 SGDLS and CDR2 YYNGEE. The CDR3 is CASSANKGQLAF. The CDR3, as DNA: TGTGCCAGCAGCGCCAACAAGGGACAGCTGGCCTTC.

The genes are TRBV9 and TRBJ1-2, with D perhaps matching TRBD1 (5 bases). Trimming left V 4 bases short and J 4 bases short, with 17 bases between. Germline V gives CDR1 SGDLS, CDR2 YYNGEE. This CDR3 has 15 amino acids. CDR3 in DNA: TGTGCCAGCAGCTCCTCGGACACGTTAGGCTATGGCTACACCTTC. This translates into CASSSSDTLGYGYTF.

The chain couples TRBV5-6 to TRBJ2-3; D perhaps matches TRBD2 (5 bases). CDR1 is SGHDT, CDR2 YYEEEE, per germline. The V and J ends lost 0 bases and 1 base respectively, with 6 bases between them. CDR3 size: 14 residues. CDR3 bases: TGTGCCAGCAGCTTGGCCGGGGGCACAGATACGCAGTATTTT. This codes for CASSLAGGTDTQYF.

The chain's CDR3 is CASSWAPGQGARGEKLFF. The CDR3 DNA sequence: TGTGCCAGCAGCTGGGCCCCGGGACAGGGGGCTCGCGGTGAAAAACTGTTTTTT. The chain combines TRBV5-6 with TRBJ1-4; 12 bases are a match to TRBD1. The CDR3 contains 18 residues. Germline CDR1 and CDR2: SGHDT and YYEEEE. V gave up 3 bases and J gave up 7 bases; unmatched junction bases: 13.